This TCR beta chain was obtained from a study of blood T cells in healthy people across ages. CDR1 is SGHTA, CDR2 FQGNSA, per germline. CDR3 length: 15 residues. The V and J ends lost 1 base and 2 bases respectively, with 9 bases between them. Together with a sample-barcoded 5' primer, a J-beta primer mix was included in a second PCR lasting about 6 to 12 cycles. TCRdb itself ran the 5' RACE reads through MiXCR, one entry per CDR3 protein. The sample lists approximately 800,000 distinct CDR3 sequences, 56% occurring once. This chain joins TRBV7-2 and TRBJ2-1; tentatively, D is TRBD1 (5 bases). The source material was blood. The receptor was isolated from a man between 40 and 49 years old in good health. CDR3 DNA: TGTGCCAGCAGCTTAGACAGGCTTACCTACAATGAGCAGTTCTTC. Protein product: CASSLDRLTYNEQFF. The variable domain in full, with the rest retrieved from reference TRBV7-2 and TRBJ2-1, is GAGVSQSPSNKVTEKGKDVELRCDPISGHTALYWYRQSLGQGLEFLIYFQGNSAPDKSGLPSDRFSAERTGGSVSTLTIQRTQQEDSAVYLCASSLDRLTYNEQFFGPGTRLTVL.